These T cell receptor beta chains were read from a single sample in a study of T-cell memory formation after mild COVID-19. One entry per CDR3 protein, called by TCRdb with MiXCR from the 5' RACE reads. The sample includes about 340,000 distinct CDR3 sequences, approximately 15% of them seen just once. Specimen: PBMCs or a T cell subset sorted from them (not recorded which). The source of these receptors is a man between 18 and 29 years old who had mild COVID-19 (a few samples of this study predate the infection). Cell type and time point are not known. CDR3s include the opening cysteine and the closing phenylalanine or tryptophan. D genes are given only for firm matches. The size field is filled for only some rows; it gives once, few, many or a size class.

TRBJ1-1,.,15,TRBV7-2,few,TGTGCCAGCAGTGTCCGCGGGACCTTGAACACTGAAGCTTTCTTT,CASSVRGTLNTEAFF
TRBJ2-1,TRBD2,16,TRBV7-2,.,TGTGCCAGCAGCTTGCCCCTAGCGGGGGGGCTCGATGAGCAGTTCTTC,CASSLPLAGGLDEQFF
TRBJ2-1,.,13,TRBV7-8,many,TGTGCCAGCAGCTTAGCGGCGCCTGCCGAGCAGTTCTTC,CASSLAAPAEQFF
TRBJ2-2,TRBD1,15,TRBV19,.,TGTGCCAGTAGTATCAGACAGGGGAACACCGGGGAGCTGTTTTTT,CASSIRQGNTGELFF
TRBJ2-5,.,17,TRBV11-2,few,TGTGCCAGCAGCTCTATGTCGGGGCCCGGTAATTTGGAGACCCAGTACTTC,CASSSMSGPGNLETQYF
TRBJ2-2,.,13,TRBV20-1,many,TGCAGTGCTCACCCAGGAGACAGGAGGAGGCTGTTTTTT,CSAHPGDRRRLFF
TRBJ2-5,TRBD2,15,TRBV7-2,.,TGTGCCAGCAGCTTACTAGCGGGGGTACAAGAGACCCAGTACTTC,CASSLLAGVQETQYF
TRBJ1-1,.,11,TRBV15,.,TGTGCCACCGGCCGGGCCCCTGAAGCTTTCTTT,CATGRAPEAFF
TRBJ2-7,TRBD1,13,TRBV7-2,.,TGTGCCAGCAGTTCGACAGGGGGCTACGAGCAGTACTTC,CASSSTGGYEQYF
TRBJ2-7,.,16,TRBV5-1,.,TGCGCCAGCAGCTTGGCCGGGTACGGGTCGACCTACGAGCAGTACTTC,CASSLAGYGSTYEQYF
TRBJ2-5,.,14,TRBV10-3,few,TGTGCCATCAGGCACCGGGACGGCCAAGAGACCCAGTACTTC,CAIRHRDGQETQYF
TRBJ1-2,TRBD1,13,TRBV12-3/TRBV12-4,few,TGTGCCAGCAGTCCGTACAGGGGGCTCGGCTACACCTTC,CASSPYRGLGYTF
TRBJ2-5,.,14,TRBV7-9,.,TGTGCCAGCAGCTTAGGTTCCATGGTGGAGACCCAGTACTTC,CASSLGSMVETQYF
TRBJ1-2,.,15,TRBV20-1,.,TGCAGTGCTAGTGCCCTCCCGACTAAACCCCCTGGCTACACCTTC,CSASALPTKPPGYTF
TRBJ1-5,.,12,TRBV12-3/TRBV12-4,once,TGTGCCACCCAAGCGGGGAATCAGCCCCAGCATTTT,CATQAGNQPQHF
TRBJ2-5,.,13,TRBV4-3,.,TGCGCCAGCAGCCAAGAGGGGGATACGACCCAGTACTTC,CASSQEGDTTQYF
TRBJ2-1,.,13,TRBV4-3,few,TGCGCCAGCAGCCAAGGCCCTAACAATGAGCAGTTCTTC,CASSQGPNNEQFF
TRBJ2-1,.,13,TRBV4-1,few,TGCGCCAGCAGCCCCTGGACCGGGTTTGAGCAGTTCTTC,CASSPWTGFEQFF
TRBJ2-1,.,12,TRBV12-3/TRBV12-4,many,TGTGCCAGCAGCGAAGGGGGCAATGAGCAGTTCTTC,CASSEGGNEQFF
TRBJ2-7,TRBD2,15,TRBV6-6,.,TGTGCCAGCAGCCCCGGGGCCGGGGGGGCCAGGGAGCAGTACTTC,CASSPGAGGAREQYF
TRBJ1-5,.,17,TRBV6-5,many,TGTGCCAGCAGTTACTCGTTCCCCCCTGGGGGCAATCAGCCCCAGCATTTT,CASSYSFPPGGNQPQHF
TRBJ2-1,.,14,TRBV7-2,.,TGTGCCAGCAGCTTTTACTCCGGGAACAATGAGCAGTTCTTC,CASSFYSGNNEQFF
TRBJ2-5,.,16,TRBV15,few,TGTGCCACCAGCAGAGATCGAGGGGGGCCGGGAGAGACCCAGTACTTC,CATSRDRGGPGETQYF
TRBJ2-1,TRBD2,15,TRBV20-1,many,TGCAGTGCTACCATAGCGGGGGGGAACAACAATGAGCAGTTCTTC,CSATIAGGNNNEQFF
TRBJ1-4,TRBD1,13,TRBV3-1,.,TGTGCCAGCAGCCGTTCGGACAGGGGAAAACTGTTTTTT,CASSRSDRGKLFF
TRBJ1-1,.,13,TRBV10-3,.,TGTGCCAGCGCCAGGGAGAGGAACACTGAAGCTTTCTTT,CASARERNTEAFF
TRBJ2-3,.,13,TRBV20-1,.,TGCAGTGCTAGAGAGGGGGGCACAGATACGCAGTATTTT,CSAREGGTDTQYF
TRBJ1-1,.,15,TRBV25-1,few,TGTGCCAGCAGTCCTCGGGCCCGCGGGAACACTGAAGCTTTCTTT,CASSPRARGNTEAFF
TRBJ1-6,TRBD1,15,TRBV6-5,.,TGTGCCAGCAGTTACGCAACTACAGGGGACTCACCCCTCCACTTT,CASSYATTGDSPLHF
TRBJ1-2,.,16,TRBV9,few,TGTGCCAGCAGCGTAGACCCGACGGCTTCTGGCTATGGCTACACCTTC,CASSVDPTASGYGYTF
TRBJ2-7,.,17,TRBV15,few,TGTGCCACCAGCAGAGATCGATTCGCGGGAAGCTCCTACGAGCAGTACTTC,CATSRDRFAGSSYEQYF
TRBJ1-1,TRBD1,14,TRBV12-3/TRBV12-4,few,TGTGCCAGCAGTCCTTATGGGACAGGGCATGAAGCTTTCTTT,CASSPYGTGHEAFF
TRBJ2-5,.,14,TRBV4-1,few,TGCGCCAGCAGCCAGATTGGCGGATCCGAGACCCAGTACTTC,CASSQIGGSETQYF
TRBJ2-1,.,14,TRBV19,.,TGTGCCAGTAGTATCGAGCGGATCTACAATGAGCAGTTCTTC,CASSIERIYNEQFF
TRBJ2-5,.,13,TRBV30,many,TGTGCCTGGAGTATCCAAGGGGTTGTGACCCAGTACTTC,CAWSIQGVVTQYF
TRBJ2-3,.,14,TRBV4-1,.,TGCGCCAGCAGCCTCCCCTGGGGGGTAGATACGCAGTATTTT,CASSLPWGVDTQYF
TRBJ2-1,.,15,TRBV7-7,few,TGTGCTAGCAGCCCTTCGGATTCTCGGTATTATGAGCAGTTCTTC,CASSPSDSRYYEQFF
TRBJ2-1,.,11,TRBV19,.,TGTGCCAGTAGTGGGGGGACTCAACGGTTCTTC,CASSGGTQRFF
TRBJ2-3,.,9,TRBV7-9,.,TGTGCCAGCAAAGATACGCAGTATTTT,CASKDTQYF
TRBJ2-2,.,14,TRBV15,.,TGTGCCACCAAGACGAGAATCGGGTCCGGGGAGCTGTTTTTT,CATKTRIGSGELFF
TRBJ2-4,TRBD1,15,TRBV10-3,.,TGTGCCACCAGACAGGGGGCAGTGTCCAAAAACATTCAGTACTTC,CATRQGAVSKNIQYF
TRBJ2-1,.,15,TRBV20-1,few,TGCAGTGCTAGGGGTGGGCAGGGCCATTACAATGAGCAGTTCTTC,CSARGGQGHYNEQFF